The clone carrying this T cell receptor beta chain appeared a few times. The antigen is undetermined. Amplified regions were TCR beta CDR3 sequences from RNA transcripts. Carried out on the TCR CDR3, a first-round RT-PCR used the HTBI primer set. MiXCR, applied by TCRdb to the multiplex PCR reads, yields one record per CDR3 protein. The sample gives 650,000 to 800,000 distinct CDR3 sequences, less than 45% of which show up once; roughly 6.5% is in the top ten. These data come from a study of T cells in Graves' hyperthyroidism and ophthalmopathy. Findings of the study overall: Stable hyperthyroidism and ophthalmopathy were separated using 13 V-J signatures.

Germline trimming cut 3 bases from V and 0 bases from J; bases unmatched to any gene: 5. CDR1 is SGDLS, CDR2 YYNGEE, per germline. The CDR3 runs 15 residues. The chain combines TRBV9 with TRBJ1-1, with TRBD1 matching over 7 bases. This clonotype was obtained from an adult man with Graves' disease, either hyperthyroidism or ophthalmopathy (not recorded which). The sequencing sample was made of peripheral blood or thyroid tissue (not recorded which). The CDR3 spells CASSGVQGMNTEAFF. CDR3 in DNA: TGTGCCAGCAGCGGGGTACAGGGGATGAACACTGAAGCTTTCTTT.